Listed below are T cell receptor beta chains from one sample, sequenced in a study of cytomegalovirus exposure and HLA in healthy donors. Profiling relied on immunoSEQ multiplex PCR, and the TCRdb table lists in-frame clones only, not all of them. The data show around 180,000 clones, with more than 65% seen just once and around 6.1% held by the top ten. Input material: PBMCs. Receptors were obtained from a young woman in good health and CMV-seropositive. Both conserved end residues are trimmed from each CDR3.

TRBJ1-5,TRBV28,ASTLDRVIQPQH
.,TRBV29-1,SVPLTSGNHEQY
TRBJ1-2,TRBV27,ASMNPGHGYT
TRBJ1-2,TRBV5-1,ASSPWTEERGGYT
TRBJ2-7,TRBV13,ASGLHTPQGDRTYEQY
TRBJ2-7,TRBV4-2,ASSQSGTSGRGGHEQY
TRBJ2-2,TRBV2,ASSGQGDTGELF
TRBJ2-3,TRBV19,ASSNGQSGTDTQY
TRBJ1-2,TRBV5-6,ASSSEGGGYT
TRBJ1-1,TRBV4-1,ASSQTGQTMEAF
TRBJ1-5,TRBV2,ASSIRDRPQH
TRBJ1-1,TRBV27,ATRTIADNTEAF
TRBJ2-3,TRBV7-6,ASSLGPRTDTQY
TRBJ2-1,TRBV9,ASSFRPLRDEQF
TRBJ2-1,TRBV15,ATSRGRRGTYNEQF
TRBJ1-2,TRBV27,ASSPLGADQSSYGYT
TRBJ2-3,TRBV5-1,ASSLGQNFPLSTDTQY
TRBJ2-7,TRBV9,ASSVDQREAYEQY
TRBJ1-3,TRBV19,ASSISVLSGNTIY
TRBJ2-3,TRBV9,ASSYILDTQY
TRBJ1-1,TRBV10-3,AISEGRGGEAF
TRBJ2-7,TRBV18,ASSPGDYSYEQY